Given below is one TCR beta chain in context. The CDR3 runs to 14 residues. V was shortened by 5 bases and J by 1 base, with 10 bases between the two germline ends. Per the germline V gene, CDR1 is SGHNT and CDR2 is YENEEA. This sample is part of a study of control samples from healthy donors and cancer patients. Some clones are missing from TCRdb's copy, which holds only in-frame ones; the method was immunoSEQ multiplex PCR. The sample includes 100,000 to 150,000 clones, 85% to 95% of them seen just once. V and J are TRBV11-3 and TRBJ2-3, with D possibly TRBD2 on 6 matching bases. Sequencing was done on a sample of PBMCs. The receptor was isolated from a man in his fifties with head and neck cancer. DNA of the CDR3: TGTGCCAGCAGCCCGGGACTTGGCACAGATACGCAGTATTTT. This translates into CASSPGLGTDTQYF.